The clone carrying this T cell receptor beta chain was seen just once. Its antigen is unknown. Researchers ran the PCR with 60 Vbeta and 13 Jbeta primers. Sequenced by immunoSEQ multiplex PCR; TCRdb stores in-frame clones only, minus some. The sample carries 150,000 to 200,000 clones, roughly 80% recorded once. These data are taken from a study of cytomegalovirus exposure and HLA in healthy donors. Study results and caveats: One variant, a missense change in DCLRE1C, was linked in a later analysis to TCR beta V- and J-gene trimming. For most TCR sequences rarity was the rule, although some public TCRs occurred in many donors. In an earlier analysis, about 90% or about 30%: the productive usage of most TCR beta V segments.

The CDR3 is 16 residues long. Germline-derived CDR1 and CDR2 are SGHRS and YFSETQ. V lost 2 bases and J 2 bases, leaving 14 bases between the germline ends. This clonotype was obtained from a girl between 10 and 17 years old in good health and CMV-seropositive. The sequenced sample was PBMCs. V usage is TRBV5-1 and J usage is TRBJ2-1; D is possibly TRBD1 (5 bases). The CDR3 protein is CASSFRDSLAYNEQFF. The CDR3 DNA follows: TGCGCCAGCAGCTTCCGCGACAGTCTAGCCTACAATGAGCAGTTCTTC.